What follows describes a single TCR beta chain. The antigen it recognizes is unknown. Base-call qualities are not available, and no considerably larger clone is one nucleotide away. The TCR beta CDR3 regions were amplified from RNA transcripts. For the first round of RT-PCR on the TCR CDR3, the HTBI primer set was used together with the Qiagen OneStep RT-PCR kit. The libraries were constructed in a second round of multiplex PCR and then size-selected and purified. Paired-end sequencing of the libraries was performed with 100 bp reads on an Illumina HiSeq2000. The paper's processing steps were these. SOAPnuke was used to process the raw data, with reads discarded if the reads contained adapters or uncalled bases, had a mean Phred below 15, or lacked an exact constant-primer or identifier match. High-quality paired reads were merged using COPE v1.2.5, and each unique nucleotide sequence was defined as a clonotype. MiTCR v1.1 was used to align the clonotypes against IMGT TRBV, TRBD and TRBJ reference segments. Analysis was restricted to V-J combinations with a frequency above 0.0001, which covered 98% to 99.2% of repertoires. A TCS score was defined as the ratio of F50 (clonal expansion) to E x V (chaos), with BLOSUM62-based TCRdist applied between CDR3 peptides within each V-J. Welch's t-statistics and random forest reduced several hundred V-J features to 10 to 15, which were used in a naive Bayes classifier (R e1071). TCRdb reanalyzed the raw reads on its own, using fastp at Q25 for trimming and MiXCR for clone calling, and kept in-frame beta chains. Each entry merges the rows of one CDR3 protein and shows their most common DNA and genes. For this entry, the V and J calls and clone size follow TCRdb and not the study's own pipeline. The sample contains 650,000 to 850,000 distinct CDR3 sequences, around 19% of them found a single time. 16% of the sample lies in the top ten.

The sample originates from a study of T cells in Graves' hyperthyroidism and ophthalmopathy (dated by TCRdb to between 2017 and 2020). As for the study more broadly: Peripheral blood samples were taken at the time of initial diagnosis, prior to any treatment. TCR V-J signatures able to tell the groups apart were searched for in a discovery cohort of 100 patients, of whom 43 had Graves' ophthalmopathy and more than 55 had stable Graves' hyperthyroidism. An independent validation cohort of 18 to 20 hyperthyroidism patients and about 16 patients who later progressed to ophthalmopathy tested prospective prediction of ophthalmopathy. The 100 discovery patients were randomly divided into training and test sets at a 7:3 ratio. In addition, the study compared T-cell repertoires in thyroid tissue and in blood from five or six Graves' hyperthyroidism patients. After sampling, hyperthyroidism patients received methimazole starting at 30 mg daily, and ophthalmopathy patients received high-dose intravenous methylprednisolone. TCR Vbeta CDR3 sequencing of some 140 peripheral blood samples (roughly 41 ophthalmopathy, 75 or so hyperthyroidism and some 17 progressor patients) is reported in the paper. Results the study describes overall, beyond this receptor: Most expanded thyroid clonotypes (frequency above 0.001) were also detected in blood, suggesting blood repertoires may reflect thyroid immune responses. A 13 V-J signature model separated ophthalmopathy from stable hyperthyroidism, with about 88% sensitivity and 81.08% specificity in cross-validation and 80%/75% in testing. No statistical method was used to set the sample size in advance, and investigators knew the group allocation. In validation, progression to ophthalmopathy was predicted by the model with around 70% sensitivity and 72% to 80% specificity, a median of roughly 6.4 months before onset.

V is cut back by 2 bases and J by 5 bases, with 9 bases in the junction unmatched. The CDR3 holds 16 amino acids from the cysteine to the phenylalanine. The entry retains the CDR3 DNA only, 48 bases that are in frame from base 1. Hyperthyroidism patients were newly diagnosed, had a disease duration of under 2 months, and were aged 18 to 65 years. Exclusion was applied to patients with uncontrolled infections, other autoimmune diseases, pregnancy or lactation. Diagnoses were based on clinical symptoms, serum thyroxine and TRAb, thyroid ultrasound and orbital computed tomography. For progressor patients, blood was drawn at the first diagnosis of hyperthyroidism, before any ophthalmopathy symptoms had appeared. PBMCs were separated from roughly 9.3 ml of fresh peripheral blood using Ficoll-Paque density gradient centrifugation. Progressor patients were first diagnosed with Graves' hyperthyroidism and then developed ophthalmopathy during follow-up. Total RNA was extracted with Trizol reagent, and quality was checked on an Agilent 2100 Bioanalyzer.

This TCR was recovered from a woman aged 45-65 years with Graves' hyperthyroidism that later progressed to Graves' ophthalmopathy. Material for sequencing was blood. The V and J segments used are TRBV12-3 or TRBV12-4 and TRBJ2-5, and 9 junction bases match TRBD1. The CDR3: CASSLWGQGGVETQYF. The bases read TGTGCCAGCAGTTTATGGGGACAGGGTGGGGTGGAGACCCAGTACTTC.